A selection of T cell receptor beta chains follows, all from one sample in a study of shared clonotypes between healthy human individuals. The repertoire was sequenced with immunoSEQ multiplex PCR; TCRdb's copy has only in-frame clones and lacks some. The sample carries roughly 2.5 million clones, around nine tenths recorded once. The sample consisted of naive CD4+ T cells sorted from blood. All receptors derive from a man younger than 35 in good health. CDR3s include the opening cysteine and the closing phenylalanine or tryptophan. Fields, in order: V gene, J gene, clone size, D gene, CDR3 protein, CDR3 DNA. D genes are given only for firm matches. Size is stated for part of the rows, as once, few or many counts, or as a class when the clone is expanded.

V gene: TRBV2
J gene: TRBJ1-5
clone size: NA
D gene: NA
CDR3 protein: CASSGGFYSNQPQHF
CDR3 DNA: TGTGCCAGCAGCGGCGGATTTTATAGCAATCAGCCCCAGCATTTT

V gene: TRBV19
J gene: TRBJ2-2
clone size: NA
D gene: NA
CDR3 protein: CASSIQLIGELFF
CDR3 DNA: TGTGCCAGTAGTATCCAGTTGATCGGGGAGCTGTTTTTT

V gene: TRBV5-1
J gene: TRBJ2-7
clone size: once
D gene: TRBD1
CDR3 protein: CASSDRDRAYEQYF
CDR3 DNA: TGCGCCAGCAGCGACCGGGACAGGGCGTACGAGCAGTACTTC

V gene: TRBV5-1
J gene: TRBJ1-2
clone size: NA
D gene: TRBD1
CDR3 protein: CASSAGGAFYGYTF
CDR3 DNA: TGCGCCAGCAGCGCAGGGGGCGCGTTCTATGGCTACACCTTC

V gene: TRBV30
J gene: TRBJ2-7
clone size: NA
D gene: TRBD1
CDR3 protein: CAWSRSVTGTGGRYEQYF
CDR3 DNA: TGTGCCTGGAGCAGGAGCGTTACCGGGACAGGGGGTAGGTACGAGCAGTACTTC

V gene: TRBV30
J gene: TRBJ1-6
clone size: NA
D gene: NA
CDR3 protein: CAWSVGQYNSPLHF
CDR3 DNA: TGTGCCTGGAGTGTAGGGCAGTATAATTCACCCCTCCACTTT

V gene: TRBV9
J gene: TRBJ2-7
clone size: NA
D gene: TRBD2
CDR3 protein: CASRSLGGGAYEQYF
CDR3 DNA: TGTGCCAGCAGGTCTCTGGGGGGAGGGGCCTACGAGCAGTACTTC

V gene: TRBV6-7
J gene: TRBJ2-4
clone size: NA
D gene: TRBD2
CDR3 protein: CASSYLGQTSGEGIQYF
CDR3 DNA: TGTGCCAGCAGTTACTTGGGCCAGACTAGCGGGGAGGGCATTCAGTACTTC

V gene: TRBV10-1
J gene: TRBJ2-5
clone size: NA
D gene: NA
CDR3 protein: CARRWPGETQYF
CDR3 DNA: TGCGCCAGGAGGTGGCCGGGGGAGACCCAGTACTTC

V gene: TRBV21-1
J gene: TRBJ1-5
clone size: NA
D gene: NA
CDR3 protein: CASSKGGQVFQPQHF
CDR3 DNA: TGTGCCAGCAGCAAAGGGGGGCAGGTTTTCCAGCCCCAGCATTTT

V gene: TRBV5-6
J gene: TRBJ1-1
clone size: NA
D gene: NA
CDR3 protein: CASSLVDWGAEAFF
CDR3 DNA: TGTGCCAGCAGCTTGGTTGACTGGGGGGCTGAAGCTTTCTTT

V gene: TRBV6-5
J gene: TRBJ2-5
clone size: NA
D gene: TRBD2
CDR3 protein: CASSFGRGVQETQYF
CDR3 DNA: TGTGCCAGCAGTTTTGGGCGGGGGGTCCAAGAGACCCAGTACTTC

V gene: TRBV6-1
J gene: TRBJ2-5
clone size: NA
D gene: NA
CDR3 protein: CASSEQGLETQYF
CDR3 DNA: TGTGCCAGCAGTGAACAGGGTTTAGAGACCCAGTACTTC

V gene: TRBV6-4
J gene: TRBJ2-3
clone size: NA
D gene: TRBD2
CDR3 protein: CASSDFPSGGSDTQYF
CDR3 DNA: TGTGCCAGCAGTGACTTCCCTAGCGGGGGGTCAGATACGCAGTATTTT

V gene: TRBV6-5
J gene: TRBJ2-5
clone size: NA
D gene: NA
CDR3 protein: CASSSPGQSETQYF
CDR3 DNA: TGTGCCAGCAGTTCGCCGGGACAATCGGAGACCCAGTACTTC

V gene: TRBV18
J gene: TRBJ1-1
clone size: once
D gene: TRBD1
CDR3 protein: CASSPRTGGNTEAFF
CDR3 DNA: TGTGCCAGCTCACCCCGGACAGGGGGGAACACTGAAGCTTTCTTT

V gene: TRBV6-5
J gene: TRBJ2-7
clone size: NA
D gene: TRBD1
CDR3 protein: CASSYAGQGYEQYF
CDR3 DNA: TGTGCCAGCAGTTACGCTGGACAGGGCTACGAGCAGTACTTC

V gene: TRBV4-1
J gene: TRBJ1-2
clone size: NA
D gene: NA
CDR3 protein: CASSQGDSDYGYTF
CDR3 DNA: TGCGCCAGCAGCCAGGGAGATTCGGACTATGGCTACACCTTC

V gene: TRBV6-1
J gene: TRBJ2-7
clone size: NA
D gene: NA
CDR3 protein: CASRSYEQYF
CDR3 DNA: TGTGCCAGCAGGAGTTACGAGCAGTACTTC

V gene: TRBV2
J gene: TRBJ1-2
clone size: NA
D gene: NA
CDR3 protein: CASSRSYGYTF
CDR3 DNA: TGTGCCAGCAGCCGATCCTATGGCTACACCTTC

V gene: TRBV6-1
J gene: TRBJ1-5
clone size: NA
D gene: NA
CDR3 protein: CASRDRLESNQPQHF
CDR3 DNA: TGTGCCAGCAGAGACAGGTTGGAGAGCAATCAGCCCCAGCATTTT

V gene: TRBV6-1
J gene: TRBJ2-1
clone size: NA
D gene: NA
CDR3 protein: CASFLHNEQFF
CDR3 DNA: TGTGCCAGCTTCCTTCACAATGAGCAGTTCTTC

V gene: TRBV5-1
J gene: TRBJ1-5
clone size: NA
D gene: NA
CDR3 protein: CASSASPGGNQPQHF
CDR3 DNA: TGCGCCAGCAGCGCATCCCCAGGGGGCAATCAGCCCCAGCATTTT